These T cell receptor beta chains were read from a single sample in a study of T cell responses to AZD1222 COVID-19 vaccine. Only in-frame clones appear in the TCRdb table, and some are missing; sequencing was by immunoSEQ multiplex PCR. Here the sample spans about 48,000 clones, approximately 86% being singletons. Material: peripheral blood, obtained 28 days after the second AZD1222 dose. The receptors derive from an adult who received the AZD1222 COVID-19 vaccine. Both conserved end residues are part of each CDR3. The D gene is left open where the match is weak. For some rows the clone size is stated as once, few or many, or as a class when expanded; others skip it.

cdr3_aa: CASSVGAGAQGNEQFF
cdr3_nt: TGCGCCAGCAGTGTCGGAGCGGGAGCCCAGGGCAATGAGCAGTTCTTC
d_call: TRBD2
clone_size: NA
v_call: TRBV10-1
j_call: TRBJ2-1

cdr3_aa: CASSQMTGASYEQYF
cdr3_nt: TGCGCCAGCAGCCAAATGACAGGGGCTTCCTACGAGCAGTACTTC
d_call: TRBD1
clone_size: NA
v_call: TRBV4-1
j_call: TRBJ2-7

cdr3_aa: CASSSKDGNYGYTF
cdr3_nt: TGTGCCAGCAGCTCCAAGGACGGAAACTATGGCTACACCTTC
d_call: NA
clone_size: NA
v_call: TRBV5-6
j_call: TRBJ1-2

cdr3_aa: CASSFGLVTDTQYF
cdr3_nt: TGTGCCAGCAGCTTTGGACTAGTGACAGATACGCAGTATTTT
d_call: TRBD2
clone_size: NA
v_call: TRBV11-2
j_call: TRBJ2-3

cdr3_aa: CATSDPRTSSSYNEQFF
cdr3_nt: TGTGCCACCAGTGACCCTCGGACTAGCAGCTCCTACAATGAGCAGTTCTTC
d_call: TRBD2
clone_size: NA
v_call: TRBV24-1
j_call: TRBJ2-1

cdr3_aa: CASSFGSYNSPLHF
cdr3_nt: TGTGCCAGCAGTTTCGGCAGTTATAATTCACCCCTCCACTTT
d_call: NA
clone_size: NA
v_call: TRBV28
j_call: TRBJ1-6

cdr3_aa: CASSDTRLEAFF
cdr3_nt: TGTGCCAGCAGCGACACTCGCCTGGAAGCTTTCTTT
d_call: NA
clone_size: NA
v_call: TRBV3-1/TRBV3-2
j_call: TRBJ1-1

cdr3_aa: CAISESSYGYTF
cdr3_nt: TGTGCCATCAGTGAGTCCAGCTATGGCTACACCTTC
d_call: NA
clone_size: once
v_call: TRBV10-3
j_call: TRBJ1-2

cdr3_aa: CASSFKGGFQETQYF
cdr3_nt: TGTGCCAGCAGTTTCAAGGGAGGGTTCCAAGAGACCCAGTACTTC
d_call: TRBD2
clone_size: NA
v_call: TRBV28
j_call: TRBJ2-5

cdr3_aa: CASSIQGAVNQPQHF
cdr3_nt: TGTGCCAGTAGTATACAGGGGGCCGTCAATCAGCCCCAGCATTTT
d_call: TRBD1
clone_size: NA
v_call: TRBV19
j_call: TRBJ1-5

cdr3_aa: CASSSGTSGRGTGELFF
cdr3_nt: TGCGCCAGCAGCTCTGGAACTAGCGGGAGAGGTACCGGGGAGCTGTTTTTT
d_call: TRBD2
clone_size: NA
v_call: TRBV5-1
j_call: TRBJ2-2

cdr3_aa: CASSLPGAYNEQFF
cdr3_nt: TGTGCCAGCAGTTTACCAGGGGCCTACAATGAGCAGTTCTTC
d_call: NA
clone_size: NA
v_call: TRBV28
j_call: TRBJ2-1

cdr3_aa: CASSSPAYEQYF
cdr3_nt: TGTGCCAGCAGTTCCCCCGCCTACGAGCAGTACTTC
d_call: NA
clone_size: once
v_call: TRBV27
j_call: TRBJ2-7

cdr3_aa: CASSDPPAYEQYF
cdr3_nt: TGTGCCAGCAGTGACCCGCCTGCCTACGAGCAGTACTTC
d_call: NA
clone_size: once
v_call: TRBV2
j_call: TRBJ2-7

cdr3_aa: CASRRLAGMNTGELFF
cdr3_nt: TGTGCCAGCAGGCGACTAGCGGGAATGAACACCGGGGAGCTGTTTTTT
d_call: TRBD2
clone_size: NA
v_call: TRBV11-2
j_call: TRBJ2-2

cdr3_aa: CASSPRGSEQYF
cdr3_nt: TGTGCCAGCAGTCCTAGGGGCTCCGAGCAGTACTTC
d_call: NA
clone_size: NA
v_call: TRBV6-5
j_call: TRBJ2-7

cdr3_aa: CAWSGLDTSTGETQYF
cdr3_nt: TGTGCCTGGAGTGGACTGGACACCTCTACCGGGGAGACCCAGTACTTC
d_call: NA
clone_size: NA
v_call: TRBV30
j_call: TRBJ2-5

cdr3_aa: CASSPRTADSYEQYF
cdr3_nt: TGTGCCAGCAGCCCGAGGACAGCCGATTCCTACGAGCAGTACTTC
d_call: NA
clone_size: once
v_call: TRBV5-5
j_call: TRBJ2-7

cdr3_aa: CASSVGQPNTEAFF
cdr3_nt: TGTGCCAGCAGTGTAGGACAGCCGAACACTGAAGCTTTCTTT
d_call: NA
clone_size: NA
v_call: TRBV28
j_call: TRBJ1-1

cdr3_aa: CASSQGGSGTVSPEQYF
cdr3_nt: TGTGCCAGCAGCCAAGGGGGGTCCGGGACGGTAAGCCCGGAGCAGTACTTC
d_call: NA
clone_size: NA
v_call: TRBV4-2
j_call: TRBJ2-7

cdr3_aa: CASLYRDRGSYEQYF
cdr3_nt: TGTGCCAGCCTCTACCGGGACAGAGGCTCCTACGAGCAGTACTTC
d_call: TRBD1
clone_size: NA
v_call: TRBV27
j_call: TRBJ2-7

cdr3_aa: CASRRGYGSDYEQYF
cdr3_nt: TGTGCCAGCAGGCGGGGGTACGGGTCCGATTACGAGCAGTACTTC
d_call: TRBD2
clone_size: NA
v_call: TRBV6-5
j_call: TRBJ2-7

cdr3_aa: CASSLESPSLNEQFF
cdr3_nt: TGCGCCAGCAGCTTGGAGTCTCCCTCTCTCAATGAGCAGTTCTTC
d_call: NA
clone_size: NA
v_call: TRBV5-1
j_call: TRBJ2-1

cdr3_aa: CASSQDVGGSSNEQFF
cdr3_nt: TGTGCCAGCAGCCAAGATGTCGGGGGTTCCAGCAATGAGCAGTTCTTC
d_call: NA
clone_size: NA
v_call: TRBV3-1/TRBV3-2
j_call: TRBJ2-1

cdr3_aa: CASSPGGVANYGYTF
cdr3_nt: TGTGCCAGCAGCCCCGGCGGGGTTGCTAACTATGGCTACACCTTC
d_call: NA
clone_size: NA
v_call: TRBV7-2
j_call: TRBJ1-2

cdr3_aa: CASSERFGVQGRTDTQYF
cdr3_nt: TGTGCCAGCAGTGAAAGGTTTGGAGTGCAGGGCCGCACAGATACGCAGTATTTT
d_call: NA
clone_size: NA
v_call: TRBV6-1
j_call: TRBJ2-3

cdr3_aa: CASSWDSLNQPQHF
cdr3_nt: TGTGCCAGCAGTTGGGACAGCCTGAATCAGCCCCAGCATTTT
d_call: TRBD1
clone_size: once
v_call: TRBV6-6
j_call: TRBJ1-5

cdr3_aa: CASSLKQGTNEKLFF
cdr3_nt: TGTGCCAGCAGCCTCAAACAGGGAACTAATGAAAAACTGTTTTTT
d_call: NA
clone_size: once
v_call: TRBV7-9
j_call: TRBJ1-4

cdr3_aa: CASSEDTGANYGYTF
cdr3_nt: TGTGCCAGCAGCGAGGACACGGGAGCTAACTATGGCTACACCTTC
d_call: NA
clone_size: NA
v_call: TRBV25-1
j_call: TRBJ1-2

cdr3_aa: CATSALKSSYEQYF
cdr3_nt: TGTGCCACCAGCGCCCTTAAAAGCTCCTACGAGCAGTACTTC
d_call: NA
clone_size: once
v_call: TRBV15
j_call: TRBJ2-7

cdr3_aa: CASSRIGRGNQPQHF
cdr3_nt: TGTGCCAGCAGCCGGATTGGGCGGGGCAATCAGCCCCAGCATTTT
d_call: NA
clone_size: once
v_call: TRBV16
j_call: TRBJ1-5

cdr3_aa: CASSPLAGSSYNEQFF
cdr3_nt: TGTGCCAGCAGTCCCCTAGCGGGAAGCTCCTACAATGAGCAGTTCTTC
d_call: TRBD2
clone_size: NA
v_call: TRBV5-6
j_call: TRBJ2-1

cdr3_aa: CASSQDLDPGANVLTF
cdr3_nt: TGTGCCAGCAGCCAAGATTTAGACCCTGGGGCCAACGTCCTGACTTTC
d_call: NA
clone_size: NA
v_call: TRBV3-1/TRBV3-2
j_call: TRBJ2-6

cdr3_aa: CASSQADRSNQPQHF
cdr3_nt: TGCGCCAGCAGCCAAGCCGACAGATCCAATCAGCCCCAGCATTTT
d_call: NA
clone_size: NA
v_call: TRBV4-1
j_call: TRBJ1-5

cdr3_aa: CASSDRVSSGANVLTF
cdr3_nt: TGTGCCAGCAGTGACAGGGTTAGCTCTGGGGCCAACGTCCTGACTTTC
d_call: NA
clone_size: NA
v_call: TRBV2
j_call: TRBJ2-6

cdr3_aa: CASSIIGGNQPQHF
cdr3_nt: TGTGCCAGTAGTATCATAGGGGGTAATCAGCCCCAGCATTTT
d_call: NA
clone_size: NA
v_call: TRBV19
j_call: TRBJ1-5

cdr3_aa: CASGLLVARFSYEQYF
cdr3_nt: TGTGCTAGTGGTTTGTTGGTAGCGCGATTTTCCTACGAGCAGTACTTC
d_call: NA
clone_size: NA
v_call: TRBV12-5
j_call: TRBJ2-7

cdr3_aa: CATSEAASGQPQHF
cdr3_nt: TGTGCCACCAGTGAGGCCGCGTCGGGTCAGCCCCAGCATTTT
d_call: NA
clone_size: NA
v_call: TRBV24-1
j_call: TRBJ1-5

cdr3_aa: CASSPPNAEGPYEQYF
cdr3_nt: TGTGCCAGCAGCCCCCCCAACGCGGAAGGCCCCTACGAGCAGTACTTC
d_call: NA
clone_size: NA
v_call: TRBV5-4
j_call: TRBJ2-7

cdr3_aa: CASSFQRRVNEQFF
cdr3_nt: TGTGCCAGCAGCTTTCAGCGGCGGGTCAATGAGCAGTTCTTC
d_call: NA
clone_size: NA
v_call: TRBV5-4
j_call: TRBJ2-1

cdr3_aa: CASSLARLDEQYF
cdr3_nt: TGTGCCAGCAGCTTAGCGCGTCTAGACGAGCAGTACTTC
d_call: NA
clone_size: NA
v_call: TRBV7-6
j_call: TRBJ2-7

cdr3_aa: CASSLDASSYEQYF
cdr3_nt: TGCGCCAGCAGCTTGGACGCTAGCAGCTACGAGCAGTACTTC
d_call: NA
clone_size: NA
v_call: TRBV5-1
j_call: TRBJ2-7

cdr3_aa: CASSYSGGLSTEAFF
cdr3_nt: TGTGCCAGCAGTTACTCGGGGGGGCTGAGCACTGAAGCTTTCTTT
d_call: NA
clone_size: NA
v_call: TRBV6-5
j_call: TRBJ1-1

cdr3_aa: CASSLVTSETQTWEQFF
cdr3_nt: TGTGCCAGCAGCTTAGTGACGTCCGAGACCCAGACTTGGGAGCAGTTCTTC
d_call: NA
clone_size: NA
v_call: TRBV7-2
j_call: TRBJ2-1

cdr3_aa: CASSFRGSPLHF
cdr3_nt: TGTGCCAGCAGTTTTAGGGGCTCACCCCTCCACTTT
d_call: NA
clone_size: few
v_call: TRBV28
j_call: TRBJ1-6

cdr3_aa: CASSGGTDTQYF
cdr3_nt: TGTGCCAGCAGCGGCGGGACTGATACGCAGTATTTT
d_call: NA
clone_size: medium-sized
v_call: TRBV2
j_call: TRBJ2-3